This T cell receptor (beta chain) was obtained from a study of cytomegalovirus exposure and HLA in healthy donors. Study-wide results and limits: In terms of immune exposure information, only CMV serostatus was available.

This CDR3 has 12 residues. Germline CDR1 SGHTA, CDR2 FQGNSA. The PCR employed 60 Vbeta primers together with 13 Jbeta primers. Profiling relied on immunoSEQ multiplex PCR, and the TCRdb table lists in-frame clones only, not all of them. The sample includes over 30,000 clones, approximately 80% seen only once; the top ten take about 6.3%. About this clone itself: Its antigen remains unidentified. At one end, the junction sequence differs from germline, possibly due to a read error.

This receptor was taken from a male donor in good health and CMV-seronegative. Sequencing was performed on PBMCs. The chain is built from TRBV7-2 and TRBJ2-4; TRBD1 matches at 8 bases. The CDR3 region has the DNA TGTGCCAGCAGCTTAGCCCGGGACAGGAGGGACTTC. Translating it yields CASSLARDRRDF.